This paragraph covers one TCR beta chain sequence. Its specificity is unknown. With 5 bases clipped from V and 0 bases from J, the junction kept 8 bases outside the gene matches. The V gene's germline CDR1 is SGHVS and CDR2 FQNEAQ. The CDR3 extends over 17 amino acids. This sample is drawn from a study of cytomegalovirus exposure and HLA in healthy donors. Sequencing was performed with immunoSEQ multiplex PCR; in TCRdb, only in-frame clones are kept and a portion is missing. The data show about 110,000 clones, with approximately 96% seen just once and 0.67% held by the top ten. Study-level findings and limits: In vitro data verified a few CMV-associated chains as specific for CMV antigens.

The V call is TRBV7-8, the J call TRBJ1-5, with 9 bases that match TRBD1. Sequencing input: PBMCs. The clonotype originates from a woman aged 18-29 years in good health and CMV-seronegative. The CDR3 protein is CASSLGTGLHSNQPQHF. DNA for the CDR3: TGTGCCAGCAGCCTCGGGACAGGGCTACATAGCAATCAGCCCCAGCATTTT.